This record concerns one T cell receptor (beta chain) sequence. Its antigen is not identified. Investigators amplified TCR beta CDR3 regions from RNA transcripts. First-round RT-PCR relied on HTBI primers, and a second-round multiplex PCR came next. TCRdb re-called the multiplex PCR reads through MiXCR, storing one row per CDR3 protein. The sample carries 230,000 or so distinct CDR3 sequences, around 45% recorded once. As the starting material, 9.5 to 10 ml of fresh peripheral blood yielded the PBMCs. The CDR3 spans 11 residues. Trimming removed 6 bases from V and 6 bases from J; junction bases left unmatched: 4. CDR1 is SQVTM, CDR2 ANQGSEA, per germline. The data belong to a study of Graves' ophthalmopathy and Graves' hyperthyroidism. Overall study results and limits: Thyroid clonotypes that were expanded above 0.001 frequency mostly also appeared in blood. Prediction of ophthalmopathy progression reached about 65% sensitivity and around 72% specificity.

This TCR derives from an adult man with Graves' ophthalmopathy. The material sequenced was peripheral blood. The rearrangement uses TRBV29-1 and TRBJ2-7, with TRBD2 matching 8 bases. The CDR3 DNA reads TGCAGCGTCGCCGGGGGGGCCGAGCAGTACTTC. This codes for CSVAGGAEQYF.